This record looks at one T cell receptor (beta chain) sequence and its context. Its antigen is currently unknown. Trimming stripped 3 bases from V and 4 bases from J, with 18 bases between. CDR1 and CDR2 (germline): GTSNPN, SVGIG (reference sequence). The CDR3 runs 15 residues. These data come from a study of T-cell reconstitution after alpha-beta-depleted transplantation in children. General study results and limits: Recipient T cells and thymic progenitors that survived were the source of the high TCRbeta diversity seen at day 60 in some patients. At the one-year point after transplant, T-cell counts and TCRbeta diversity were found to come mostly from T cells that had been newly produced. Roughly two months post-transplant, alpha-beta T cells reportedly originated from several hundred graft clones that had expanded.

Library preparation (for TCRbeta) was performed with unique molecular identifiers. TCRdb analysed the PCR reads with MiXCR anew, one entry per CDR3 protein. The sample lists about a million distinct CDR3 sequences, about 29% occurring once. Material: PBMCs, mostly from graft donor cells, obtained 360 days after TCRalphabeta/CD19-depleted stem cell transplant. The clonotype originates from a boy in the first two years of life who had a stem cell transplant for SCID, so the T cells may come from the graft donor. The chain couples TRBV30 to TRBJ1-2, with D maybe TRBD1 (5 bases). As DNA, the CDR3 is TGTGCCTGGAGCCCGACCCCGAACGGGGGCTATGGCTACACCTTC. Translation gives CAWSPTPNGGYGYTF.